The clone carrying this TCR beta chain showed up just once. These data originate in a study of response to subunit inactivated influenza vaccine. Each CDR3 protein is one row after TCRdb ran MiXCR on the RT-PCR reads. This sample has roughly 540,000 distinct CDR3 sequences; roughly 25% occur once, and the top ten carry roughly 2.8%. V shed 4 bases and J 8 bases; nucleotides not matched to a gene: 9. This CDR3 region has 14 residues. CDR1 is MDHEN and CDR2 is SYDVKM in the germline V gene. This same sample was also taken into another study, of T cells expressing NK-cell markers. That work contributes: Scientists made TCR beta cDNA using 5'RACE template switching with UMIs. Repertoires of TCR beta were obtained from T cells sorted as CD3+CD56+NKG2C+, CD3+CD56+NKG2C- and CD3+CD56-NKG2C+. Of CD8+ T cells, about 1.0-8% belonged to dominant NKG2C+ clonotypes in several donors. Also leading the CD3+CD56-NKG2C+ fraction in several donors were these clonotypes. Expanded NKG2C+ T cell clones were not confirmed as HCMV-specific.

Here the sequenced sample was CD4+ T cells sorted from PBMCs, taken about 13 days after vaccination. The chain combines TRBV28 with TRBJ1-2, with 8 bases that match TRBD1. The source of this sequence is a man between 50 and 59 years old who received an inactivated influenza vaccine. The CDR3 here is CASSYTGGGRGYTF. The CDR3 DNA follows: TGTGCCAGCAGTTATACAGGGGGAGGAAGGGGCTACACCTTC.